Each of the 28 T cell receptor beta chains below was sequenced from the same sample in a study of shared clonotypes between healthy human individuals. Profiling relied on immunoSEQ multiplex PCR, and the TCRdb table lists in-frame clones only, not all of them. Among hundreds of thousands of clones, approximately 96% were seen once, and the ten largest hold less than 0.13%. CD45RO-negative cells were positively selected for CCR7, leaving out terminally differentiated effector memory CD45RA+ cells. The sequenced sample consisted of naive CD8+ T cells sorted from blood. The receptors here all came from a woman in her 30s in good health.

The chain has TRBV6-1 and TRBJ2-7; D tentatively fits TRBD1 or TRBD2 (7 bases each). V was clipped by 2 bases and J by 2 bases, with 19 bases between them. Germline lookup yields CDR1 MNHNS and CDR2 SASEGT. This CDR3 is built from 17 residues. The CDR3 loop reads CASSESGGVLVTYEQYF. The DNA of the CDR3 is TGTGCCAGCAGTGAATCAGGGGGGGTCCTCGTCACCTACGAGCAGTACTTC.

The rearrangement links TRBV5-1 to TRBJ1-1, with D unresolved. The CDR3 totals 16 residues. The V end was cut by 2 bases, the J end by 1 base, with 15 bases between. Germline lookup yields CDR1 SGHRS and CDR2 YFSETQ. CDR3 amino acids: CASSFMAGGRNTEAFF. DNA for the CDR3: TGCGCCAGCAGCTTTATGGCAGGCGGTCGGAACACTGAAGCTTTCTTT.

V usage is TRBV27 and J usage is TRBJ2-2; D tentatively reads TRBD1 or TRBD2 (5 bases each). The V end was cut by 3 bases, the J end by 4 bases, with 9 bases between. CDR1 is MNHEY, CDR2 SMNVEV, per germline (reference sequence). The CDR3 is 14 residues long. CDR3 coding DNA: TGTGCCAGCAGTTTCGGGACCCCCACCGGGGAGCTGTTTTTT. This sequence encodes CASSFGTPTGELFF.

The genes are TRBV10-3 and TRBJ2-7; perhaps TRBD1 as D (6 bases). Germline V gene lookup returns CDR1 ENHRY and CDR2 SYGVKD. The CDR3 runs to 15 residues. The V gene lost 7 bases and the J gene lost 5 bases, with 21 bases spanning the gap. CDR3: CAIKGQGSFMDEQYF. CDR3 bases: TGTGCCATCAAGGGCCAGGGGTCTTTTATGGACGAGCAGTACTTC.

Written as DNA, the CDR3 is TGTGCCAGCAGTGACCTAGCGGGAGCGTATGAGCAGTACTTC. Its translation is CASSDLAGAYEQYF. The chain uses TRBV28 and TRBJ2-7; 10 bases match TRBD2. This CDR3 comprises 14 residues. J gave up 7 bases and V 5 bases, and 8 bases lay outside the gene matches. CDR1 and CDR2 from the germline V gene are MDHEN and SYDVKM.

The V gene is TRBV28, the J gene TRBJ2-7; 9 bases align to TRBD2. The CDR3 spans 15 residues. The trim removed 6 bases at V and 0 bases at J, leaving 6 bases unmatched. Germline V gives CDR1 MDHEN, CDR2 SYDVKM. CDR3 loop: CASRDPAGGSYEQYF. In DNA, the CDR3 is TGTGCCAGCAGAGACCCAGCGGGAGGCTCCTACGAGCAGTACTTC.

The rearrangement links TRBV28 to TRBJ1-5; possibly TRBD1 for D (5 bases). CDR1 MDHEN and CDR2 SYDVKM come from the germline V gene. This CDR3 has 13 amino acids. V shed 2 bases and J shed 7 bases, with 9 bases lying between them. The CDR3 region has the DNA TGTGCCAGCAGTTTACAGGGTGGGCAGCCCCAGCATTTT. Its protein product is CASSLQGGQPQHF.

The V and J genes are TRBV11-1 and TRBJ2-1; 11 positions agree with TRBD2. Trimming removed 6 bases from V and 0 bases from J; junction bases left unmatched: 1. The CDR3 totals 15 residues. The V gene's germline CDR1 is SGHAT and CDR2 FQDESV (reference sequence). As DNA, the CDR3 is TGTGCCAGCAGTCTAGCGGGAGGCTCCTACAATGAGCAGTTCTTC. Residues: CASSLAGGSYNEQFF. The whole variable domain, remainder taken from reference TRBV11-1 and TRBJ2-1, is EAEVAQSPRYKITEKSQAVAFWCDPISGHATLYWYRQILGQGPELLVQFQDESVVDDSQLPKDRFSAERLKGVDSTLKIQPAELGDSAMYLCASSLAGGSYNEQFFGPGTRLTVL.

J is TRBJ2-3 and V is TRBV7-7, with a possible D match to TRBD2 (5 bases). Between the trimmed V and J ends, which lost 0 bases and 0 bases, there was a span of 7 bases. Germline CDR1 is SSHAT and CDR2 is FNYEAQ (reference sequence). The CDR3 is made up of 15 amino acids. Written as DNA, the CDR3 is TGTGCCAGCAGCTTAGCCCCGGGGAGCACAGATACGCAGTATTTT. Translating it yields CASSLAPGSTDTQYF. The full variable domain, rest sourced from reference TRBV7-7 and TRBJ2-3, is GAGVSQSPRYKVTKRGQDVTLRCDPISSHATLYWYQQALGQGPEFLTYFNYEAQPDKSGLPSDRFSAERPEGSISTLTIQRTEQRDSAMYRCASSLAPGSTDTQYFGPGTRLTVL.

The CDR3: CSVDGTGWWDDVNEQFF. The CDR3 region has the DNA TGCAGCGTTGATGGAACTGGTTGGTGGGATGATGTCAATGAGCAGTTCTTC. This sequence joins TRBV29-1 and TRBJ2-1, with D uncertain. Looked up from germline, CDR1 is SQVTM and CDR2 is ANQGSEA. V lost 3 bases, J lost 6 bases, and 24 bases lay in between. The CDR3 has 17 amino acids.

In its sample, this clone was seen a few times. This chain links TRBV7-3 with TRBJ2-7; D could derive from TRBD1 or TRBD2 (5 bases each). Germline CDR1 SGHTA, CDR2 FQGTGA. Trimming stripped 3 bases from V and 5 bases from J, with 11 bases between. The CDR3 is 13 residues long. CDR3 in DNA: TGTGCCAGCAGCTTCGGCCAGGGACACGAGCAGTACTTC. This encodes CASSFGQGHEQYF.

The rearrangement links TRBV28 to TRBJ2-1; TRBD2 aligns across 10 bases. The J segment lost 4 bases and the V segment lost 4 bases, leaving 10 bases of the junction unmatched. Germline V gene data show CDR1 as MDHEN and CDR2 as SYDVKM. The CDR3 totals 17 residues. This CDR3 is CASSSSRAGGSYNEQFF. The CDR3 nucleotides read TGTGCCAGCAGTTCAAGTCGAGCGGGAGGGTCGTACAATGAGCAGTTCTTC.

The DNA of the CDR3 is TGTGCCAGCAGCCGGATCCGTAGTACCTACAATGAGCAGTTCTTC. The encoded protein is CASSRIRSTYNEQFF. The chain has TRBV4-2 and TRBJ2-1, with D uncertain. Trimming cost V 4 bases and J 2 bases, with 12 bases left between them. This CDR3 is built from 15 residues. Germline-derived CDR1 and CDR2 are LGHNA and YNFKEQ.

V gene TRBV5-1 combines with J gene TRBJ1-2; no clear D gene. Trimming shortened V by 6 bases and J by 4 bases, and 16 bases separated the two germline ends. The CDR3 runs 14 residues. Germline loops: CDR1 SGHRS, CDR2 YFSETQ. The CDR3 reads CASKEWGESYGYTF. The CDR3 nucleotides read TGCGCCAGCAAGGAGTGGGGAGAGTCCTATGGCTACACCTTC. The full variable domain, rest sourced from reference TRBV5-1 and TRBJ1-2, is KAGVTQTPRYLIKTRGQQVTLSCSPISGHRSVSWYQQTPGQGLQFLFEYFSETQRNKGNFPGRFSGRQFSNSRSEMNVSTLELGDSALYLCASKEWGESYGYTFGSGTRLTVV.

The gene calls are TRBV2 and TRBJ1-5; 9 bases match TRBD1. V was pared by 6 bases and J by 4 bases, with 4 bases of the junction left unmatched. In germline, CDR1 is SNHLY, CDR2 FYNNEI. This CDR3 has 14 residues. CDR3 sequence: CASRDRGVNQPQHF. The CDR3 coding sequence is TGTGCCAGCAGGGACAGGGGCGTGAATCAGCCCCAGCATTTT.

The rearrangement uses TRBV6-1 and TRBJ2-1; 10 bases fit TRBD2. The CDR3 has 15 residues. Germline-derived CDR1 and CDR2 are MNHNS and SASEGT. With 5 bases clipped from V and 10 bases from J, the junction kept 11 bases outside the gene matches. CDR3 sequence: CASSLGLAELQEQFF. Written as DNA, the CDR3 is TGTGCCAGCAGTCTCGGACTAGCGGAACTACAAGAGCAGTTCTTC.

A note on this clone: At the DNA level, this CDR3 is encoded by other sequences in the same sample as well. This chain links TRBV19 with TRBJ2-2; D remains unclear. The V and J ends lost 2 bases and 8 bases respectively, with 3 bases between them. The CDR3 totals 11 residues. CDR1 and CDR2 (germline): LNHDA, SQIVND (reference sequence). CDR3 amino acids: CASSILGELFF. The CDR3 DNA reads as TGTGCCAGTAGTATATTGGGGGAGCTGTTTTTT.

This chain uses TRBV2 with TRBJ2-7; D remains unclear. This CDR3 spans 13 amino acids. Germline values: CDR1 SNHLY, CDR2 FYNNEI. V dropped 2 bases and J dropped 7 bases, with 12 bases sitting between them. The CDR3 sequence: CASSETRSREQYF. CDR3 sequence (DNA): TGTGCCAGCAGTGAAACACGTTCGAGGGAGCAGTACTTC.

This sequence joins TRBV27 and TRBJ2-7; D assignment may be TRBD1 or TRBD2 (6 bases each). Germline loops: CDR1 MNHEY, CDR2 SMNVEV (reference sequence). The ends were cut back, 2 bases at V and 4 bases at J, with 12 bases in the middle. This CDR3 has 14 amino acids. DNA for the CDR3: TGTGCCAGCAGTTTACGGGGGCCAGGGTACGAGCAGTACTTC. Translating gives CASSLRGPGYEQYF.

The genes are TRBV2 and TRBJ1-2, with 12 bases aligning to TRBD1. CDR3 length: 13 amino acids. The V and J ends lost 5 bases and 8 bases, in that order; junction bases with no gene match: 3. Germline V CDR1 and CDR2: SNHLY, FYNNEI. CDR3 in amino acids: CASSLGQGAGYTF. CDR3 DNA sequence: TGTGCCAGCAGTCTGGGACAGGGGGCCGGCTACACCTTC.

This chain links TRBV6-1 with TRBJ1-1; TRBD1 agrees at 7 bases. The J segment lost 0 bases and the V segment lost 3 bases, leaving 7 bases of the junction unmatched. In germline, CDR1 is MNHNS, CDR2 SASEGT. The CDR3 spans 16 residues. The chain's CDR3 is CASSDDRDWMNTEAFF. DNA of the CDR3: TGTGCCAGCAGTGACGACAGGGATTGGATGAACACTGAAGCTTTCTTT.

This clone came up once. The chain recombines TRBV19 with TRBJ2-1, with TRBD1 matching 8 bases. The CDR3 is 20 amino acids. J lost 6 bases, V lost 4 bases, and 23 bases had no gene match. Per the germline V gene, CDR1 is LNHDA and CDR2 is SQIVND (reference sequence). The CDR3: CASSSIQGAFGRDPGNEQFF. For the CDR3, the DNA is TGTGCCAGTAGTAGTATCCAGGGGGCTTTCGGGCGGGACCCAGGCAATGAGCAGTTCTTC.

The V call is TRBV15, the J call TRBJ2-2; 14 nucleotides match TRBD2. V lost 7 bases to trimming and J lost 5 bases; unmatched junction nucleotides: 6. The germline gives CDR1 LNHNV, CDR2 YYDKDF (reference sequence). The CDR3 has 16 residues. CDR3 DNA sequence: TGTGCCACCAATCGACTAGCGGGAGGGGTTACCGGGGAGCTGTTTTTT. Protein: CATNRLAGGVTGELFF. The variable domain in full, with the rest retrieved from reference TRBV15 and TRBJ2-2, is DAMVIQNPRYQVTQFGKPVTLSCSQTLNHNVMYWYQQKSSQAPKLLFHYYDKDFNNEADTPDNFQSRRPNTSFCFLDIRSPGLGDTAMYLCATNRLAGGVTGELFFGEGSRLTVL.

The chain carries TRBV7-8 and TRBJ2-7; 8 nucleotides line up with TRBD1. There are 14 residues in the CDR3. Looked up from germline, CDR1 is SGHVS and CDR2 is FQNEAQ. After removal of 3 bases from V and 1 base from J, the junction contained 2 bases not matched to a gene. CDR3 coding DNA: TGTGCCAGCAGCTTTGGGACAGGTTCCTACGAGCAGTACTTC. Its protein is CASSFGTGSYEQYF.

This chain joins TRBV13 and TRBJ1-2; D unresolved. The germline V gene encodes CDR1 PRHDT and CDR2 FYEKMQ (reference sequence). V lost 2 bases to trimming and J lost 2 bases, with 9 bases between them. This CDR3 has 14 residues. CDR3 loop: CASSLTTGNYGYTF. The DNA of the CDR3 is TGTGCCAGCAGCTTAACTACGGGGAACTATGGCTACACCTTC.

CDR3: CASSGGDRPPYEQYF. CDR3 DNA sequence: TGTGCCAGCAGCGGGGGAGACAGACCCCCCTACGAGCAGTACTTC. V and J are TRBV9 and TRBJ2-7, with D perhaps given as TRBD1 or TRBD2 (5 bases each). Germline V lookup: CDR1 SGDLS, CDR2 YYNGEE. V was cut by 3 bases and J by 2 bases, with 15 bases left in between. This CDR3 has 15 amino acids.

DNA for the CDR3: TGCGCCATACAGATAAAATTACAGGAGGTCCGTCAGCCCCAGCATTTT. This translates into CAIQIKLQEVRQPQHF. The chain joins TRBV10-1 to TRBJ1-5, with D perhaps TRBD1 (5 bases). The V gene's germline CDR1 is WNHNN and CDR2 SYGVQD (reference sequence). Trimming stripped 10 bases from V and 6 bases from J, with 25 bases between. CDR3 length: 16 residues.

The chain combines TRBV21-1 with TRBJ1-1; the D segment call TRBD1 is taken from the table without a DNA check. TRBV21-1 is flagged as a pseudogene. This CDR3 is 17 amino acids long. CDR3 sequence reads: CASGVPDRGDLNTEAFF. In DNA, the CDR3 is TGTGCCAGCGGCGTCCCGGACAGGGGGGATCTGAACACTGAAGCTTTCTTT.